The 19 T cell receptor beta chains in this list originate from one sample, sequenced in a study of neurological immune-mediated disorders. TCRdb independently ran MiXCR on the 5' RACE reads; one entry per CDR3 protein. This table has about 33,000 distinct CDR3 sequences, less than 1.6% appearing once. The sequencing sample was made of PBMCs. The receptors originated from a young woman with multiple sclerosis.

This clonotype was detected ten times or more. This chain uses TRBV4-3 with TRBJ1-3; possibly TRBD1 for D (5 bases). The CDR3 runs to 15 residues. Trimming shortened V by 4 bases and J by 2 bases, and 12 bases separated the two germline ends. In germline, CDR1 is LGHNA, CDR2 YSLEER. The chain's CDR3 is CASSLYSGTGNTIYF. The CDR3 coding sequence is TGCGCCAGCAGCCTGTATTCAGGGACTGGAAACACCATATATTTT.

There are many counts of this clonotype. CDR3 bases: TGTGCCAGCAGCAAGGGACAGGCGCTGGAGACCCAGTACTTC. Protein: CASSKGQALETQYF. The chain links TRBV7-2 to TRBJ2-5; 8 nucleotides line up with TRBD1. Germline-derived CDR1 and CDR2 are SGHTA and FQGNSA. The junction had 7 bases not matched to a gene; V was cut back by 5 bases and J by 5 bases. The CDR3 loop spans 14 amino acids.

This clonotype was picked up many times. The chain is built from TRBV20-1 and TRBJ2-7, with 8 bases aligning to TRBD2. Unmatched junction bases numbered 6, after V lost 6 bases and J lost 5 bases. The CDR3 spans 12 residues. From germline, CDR1 is DFQATT and CDR2 SNEGSKA (reference sequence). The CDR3 loop reads CSASRGGNEQYF. CDR3 bases: TGCAGTGCCAGCCGGGGGGGTAACGAGCAGTACTTC.

This clonotype was counted ten times or more. The chain has TRBV28 and TRBJ2-7, with TRBD1 matching over 10 bases. Germline V gene lookup returns CDR1 MDHEN and CDR2 SYDVKM. V shed 5 bases, J shed 3 bases, and the junction held 7 bases outside the gene matches. The CDR3 runs to 15 residues. CDR3 in amino acids: CASSERRTGGYEQYF. The CDR3 DNA sequence: TGTGCCAGCAGTGAGAGGAGGACAGGGGGCTACGAGCAGTACTTC.

This clonotype was detected many times. The chain has TRBV7-2 and TRBJ1-1; D gene ambiguous. The CDR3 spans 13 residues. Germline values: CDR1 SGHTA, CDR2 FQGNSA. The ends were cut back, 6 bases at V and 10 bases at J, with 18 bases in the middle. CDR3 loop: CASSSTPGVAAFF. In DNA form, the CDR3 reads TGTGCCAGCAGTTCGACCCCCGGGGTCGCAGCTTTCTTT.

This clonotype has at least ten counts. The chain combines TRBV20-1 with TRBJ2-7; D might be TRBD2 (7 bases). The CDR3 has 13 amino acids. V shed 5 bases and J shed 7 bases, with 18 bases lying between them. CDR1 and CDR2 from the germline V gene are DFQATT and SNEGSKA (reference sequence). The CDR3, as DNA: TGCAGTGCTGGCCCCGGGGGGCCGCAGGAGCAGTACTTC. Protein: CSAGPGGPQEQYF.

This clonotype occurred many times. The chain has TRBV7-2 and TRBJ2-7, with D unclear. V lost 0 bases and J 3 bases, leaving 15 bases between the germline ends. Germline lookup yields CDR1 SGHTA and CDR2 FQGNSA. This CDR3 has 16 amino acids. The CDR3 DNA reads TGTGCCAGCAGCTTAGCGCTGGCTCGAGGCGGCTACGAGCAGTACTTC. It codes for CASSLALARGGYEQYF.

The sample holds many counts of this clonotype. This chain links TRBV7-9 with TRBJ2-7; a possible D gene is TRBD2 (5 bases). Trimming left V 8 bases short and J 2 bases short, with 13 bases between. The germline CDR1 and CDR2 sequences are SEHNR and FQNEAQ (reference sequence). There are 13 residues in the CDR3. Written as DNA, the CDR3 is TGTGCCAGCGGCCTAGACGGGACCTACGAGCAGTACTTC. Its translation: CASGLDGTYEQYF.

This clonotype occurred many times. CDR3 sequence: CASRGHLQETQYF. The DNA for the CDR3 is TGTGCCAGCAGGGGACATCTTCAAGAGACCCAGTACTTC. The chain carries TRBV27 and TRBJ2-5, with D perhaps TRBD1 (6 bases). The V and J ends lost 6 bases and 2 bases respectively, with 10 bases between them. From germline, CDR1 is MNHEY and CDR2 SMNVEV (reference sequence). CDR3 size: 13 residues.

This clonotype has at least ten counts. The chain has TRBV29-1 and TRBJ1-1, with unresolved D. V lost 3 bases and J 4 bases, leaving 12 bases between the germline ends. Germline CDR1 is SQVTM and CDR2 is ANQGSEA. The CDR3 spans 13 residues. The CDR3: CSVDGLAVTEAFF. The CDR3 nucleotides read TGCAGCGTTGACGGGCTTGCAGTCACTGAAGCTTTCTTT. Using reference TRBV29-1 and TRBJ1-1 for the parts outside the CDR3, the full variable domain is SAVISQKPSRDICQRGTSLTIQCQVDSQVTMMFWYRQQPGQSLTLIATANQGSEATYESGFVIDKFPISRPNLTFSTLTVSNMSPEDSSIYLCSVDGLAVTEAFFGQGTRLTVV.

This clonotype was counted at least ten times. This sequence joins TRBV20-1 and TRBJ2-1; TRBD2 might be the D (6 bases). Germline V gene lookup returns CDR1 DFQATT and CDR2 SNEGSKA (reference sequence). The V gene lost 5 bases and the J gene lost 8 bases, with 13 bases spanning the gap. The CDR3 extends over 12 amino acids. Here the CDR3 DNA reads TGCAGTGCTGTAGCGGTTTTAGATGAGCAGTTCTTC. Protein sequence: CSAVAVLDEQFF.

The table lists this clonotype with many counts. One junction end disagrees with the germline gene, perhaps due to a read error. The CDR3: CASSSRGTGEAEF. Written as DNA, the CDR3 is TGTGCCAGCAGTTCCCGGGGGACAGGCGAAGCCGAGTTT. The V call is TRBV12-3 or TRBV12-4, the J call TRBJ1-4, with 8 bases identical to TRBD1. The CDR3 is 13 residues long.

The sample holds many counts of this clonotype. This chain uses TRBV15 with TRBJ2-2; 7 bases map to TRBD1. The CDR3 extends over 14 amino acids. CDR1 and CDR2 (germline): LNHNV, YYDKDF (reference sequence). The junction had 4 bases not matched to a gene; V was cut back by 7 bases and J by 2 bases. The CDR3 sequence: CATKTGPNTGELFF. The CDR3 DNA reads TGTGCCACCAAGACAGGGCCCAACACCGGGGAGCTGTTTTTT.

In its sample, this clonotype was seen many times. The chain couples TRBV6-2 or TRBV6-3 to TRBJ2-1, with 12 bases matching TRBD2. In germline, CDR1 is MNHEY, CDR2 SVGEGT. Losses at the gene ends were 1 base for V and 4 bases for J; bases not matched to a gene: 5. The CDR3 is 17 amino acids. CDR3 protein: CASSYYPLAGGYNEQFF. The CDR3 DNA reads TGTGCCAGCAGTTACTACCCACTAGCGGGGGGATACAATGAGCAGTTCTTC.

This clonotype was counted ten times or more. The chain joins TRBV4-2 to TRBJ2-1, with a possible D match to TRBD2 (5 bases). From germline, CDR1 is LGHNA and CDR2 YNFKEQ. This CDR3 has 14 amino acids. V was clipped by 1 base and J by 6 bases, with 10 bases between them. CDR3 nucleotide sequence: TGTGCCAGCAGCCAAGTACTAGGAGTCAATGAGCAGTTCTTC. Protein: CASSQVLGVNEQFF.

This clonotype turned up a few times. The rearrangement links TRBV11-2 to TRBJ2-3, with TRBD2 as a possible D gene (5 bases). There are 15 residues in the CDR3. The V and J ends lost 1 base and 2 bases respectively, with 10 bases between them. In germline, CDR1 is SGHAT, CDR2 FQNNGV. The DNA of the CDR3 is TGTGCCAGCAGCTTAGGGGCGGGCTCCACAGATACGCAGTATTTT. This encodes CASSLGAGSTDTQYF.

This clonotype has at least ten counts. The chain joins TRBV5-6 to TRBJ2-4; no definite D call. CDR1 and CDR2 from the germline V gene are SGHDT and YYEEEE. The CDR3 has 13 residues. V was trimmed by 3 bases and J by 1 base, leaving 5 bases between them. The CDR3 DNA sequence: TGTGCCAGCAGCTCGATGGCCAAAAACATTCAGTACTTC. Protein: CASSSMAKNIQYF.

This clonotype counts as medium-sized (0.01 to 0.1%). CDR3 sequence reads: CASQPSTGRRCETQYF. In DNA form, the CDR3 reads TGCGCCAGCCAACCCTCTACAGGGCGTCGGTGCGAGACCCAGTACTTC. This chain links TRBV23-1 with TRBJ2-5; possibly TRBD1 for D (6 bases). TRBV23-1 is recorded as an ORF, its role being uncertain. This CDR3 region has 16 residues. Trimming left V 8 bases short and J 5 bases short, with 24 bases between.

This clonotype came up many times. V usage is TRBV3-1 and J usage is TRBJ1-2, with 8 bases that match TRBD1. Germline V gene sequence: CDR1 LGHDT, CDR2 YNNKEL (reference sequence). V shed 3 bases, J shed 7 bases, and the junction held 13 bases outside the gene matches. There are 16 residues in the CDR3. The CDR3 nucleotides read TGTGCCAGCAGCCACAGATTCGGGACAGGAGATGGTGGCTACACCTTC. It specifies CASSHRFGTGDGGYTF.